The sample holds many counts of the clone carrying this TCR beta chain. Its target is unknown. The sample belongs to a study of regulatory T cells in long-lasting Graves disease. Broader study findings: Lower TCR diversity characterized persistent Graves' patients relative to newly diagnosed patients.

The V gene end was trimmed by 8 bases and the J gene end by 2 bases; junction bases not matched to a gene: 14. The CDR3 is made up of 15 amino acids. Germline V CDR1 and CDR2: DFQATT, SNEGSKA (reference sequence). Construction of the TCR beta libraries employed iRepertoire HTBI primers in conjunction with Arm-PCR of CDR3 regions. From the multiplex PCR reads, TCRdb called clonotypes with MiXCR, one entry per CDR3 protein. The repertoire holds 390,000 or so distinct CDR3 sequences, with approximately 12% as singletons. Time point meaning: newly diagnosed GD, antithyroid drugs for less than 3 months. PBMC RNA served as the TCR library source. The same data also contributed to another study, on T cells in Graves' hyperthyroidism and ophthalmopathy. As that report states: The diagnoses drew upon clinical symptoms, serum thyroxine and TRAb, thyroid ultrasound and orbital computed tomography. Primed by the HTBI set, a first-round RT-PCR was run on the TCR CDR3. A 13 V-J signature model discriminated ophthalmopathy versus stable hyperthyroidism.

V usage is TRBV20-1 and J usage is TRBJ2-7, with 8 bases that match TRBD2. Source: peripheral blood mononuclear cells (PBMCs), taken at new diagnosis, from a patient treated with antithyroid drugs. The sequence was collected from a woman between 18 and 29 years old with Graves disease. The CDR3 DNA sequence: TGCAGTACGCTCGGGCGCGGGAGGAGAGCCTACGAGCAGTACTTC. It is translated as CSTLGRGRRAYEQYF.